The 22 T cell receptor beta chains in this list originate from one sample, sequenced in a study of blood T cell repertoires in COVID-19. Assay used: immunoSEQ multiplex PCR; TCRdb lists only in-frame clones, some missing. This table has over 250,000 clones, around 87% appearing once. What was sequenced was peripheral blood. Receptors were obtained from a woman between 45 and 65 years old with acute or convalescent COVID-19.

This clone showed up just once. The chain is built from TRBV9 and TRBJ2-7; 10 bases match TRBD1. CDR3 length: 17 amino acids. CDR1 and CDR2 from the germline V gene are SGDLS and YYNGEE. The junction had 15 bases not matched to a gene; V was cut back by 5 bases and J by 4 bases. This CDR3 is CASSPSVGTGALYEQYF. DNA of the CDR3: TGTGCCAGCAGTCCTAGTGTGGGGACAGGGGCCTTGTACGAGCAGTACTTC.

The chain is built from TRBV30 and TRBJ1-6, with 7 bases aligning to TRBD1. J gave up 10 bases and V 0 bases, and 9 bases lay outside the gene matches. The CDR3 extends over 15 amino acids. Per germline, CDR1 GTSNPN and CDR2 SVGIG (reference sequence). CDR3: CAWSVSGGLGSPLHF. For the CDR3, the DNA is TGTGCCTGGAGTGTATCAGGGGGATTAGGGTCACCCCTCCACTTT.

V gene TRBV19 combines with J gene TRBJ2-2; 13 bases fit TRBD2. The CDR3 spans 16 residues. V shed 6 bases, J shed 5 bases, and the junction held 6 bases outside the gene matches. From germline, CDR1 is LNHDA and CDR2 SQIVND (reference sequence). In DNA form, the CDR3 reads TGTGCCAGTAGCCGTTCGGGACTAGCGGGAACCGGGGAGCTGTTTTTT. It encodes CASSRSGLAGTGELFF.

This chain connects TRBV4-3 to TRBJ2-7, with 13 bases lining up with TRBD2. The CDR3 extends over 18 amino acids. After removal of 0 bases from V and 7 bases from J, the junction contained 12 bases not matched to a gene. Germline V gene lookup returns CDR1 LGHNA and CDR2 YSLEER. The CDR3 nucleotides read TGCGCCAGCAGCCAAGATGGTTCAGGGACTAGCGGGGACCCGGAGCAGTACTTC. It yields the protein CASSQDGSGTSGDPEQYF.

The chain is built from TRBV7-2 and TRBJ1-6; TRBD1 matches 9 bases. Per the germline V gene, CDR1 is SGHTA and CDR2 is FQGNSA. This CDR3 has 16 amino acids. The V gene end was trimmed by 4 bases and the J gene end by 5 bases; junction bases not matched to a gene: 6. The CDR3 nucleotides are TGTGCCAGCAGCTCTCTGGACAGGGGTAATAATTCACCCCTCCACTTT. Translating it yields CASSSLDRGNNSPLHF.

The rearrangement uses TRBV19 and TRBJ2-7; 10 nucleotides align to TRBD2. CDR1 is LNHDA and CDR2 is SQIVND in the germline V gene (reference sequence). J lost 0 bases, V lost 5 bases, and 7 bases had no gene match. The CDR3 is 16 amino acids. The CDR3 loop is CASSPTPSGSSYEQYF. The CDR3 DNA reads TGTGCCAGTAGTCCTACCCCTAGCGGGAGCTCCTACGAGCAGTACTTC.

The chain recombines TRBV19 with TRBJ2-4, with D perhaps matching TRBD1 (6 bases). CDR3 size: 14 residues. Germline-derived CDR1 and CDR2 are LNHDA and SQIVND (reference sequence). Between the trimmed V and J ends, which lost 4 bases and 6 bases, there was a span of 13 bases. The CDR3 bases are TGTGCCAGTAGTAAAGGCAAGGACAGAAACATTCAGTACTTC. It codes for CASSKGKDRNIQYF.

The V gene is TRBV19, the J gene TRBJ2-6, with 9 nucleotides matching TRBD1. The V and J ends lost 7 bases and 1 base, in that order; junction bases with no gene match: 8. The CDR3 sequence is 17 residues long. Per germline, CDR1 LNHDA and CDR2 SQIVND (reference sequence). The CDR3 coding sequence is TGTGCCAGTATCGGACAGGGGTTGCGGTCTGGGGCCAACGTCCTGACTTTC. The encoded protein is CASIGQGLRSGANVLTF.

This chain connects TRBV3-1 (or the pseudogene TRBV3-2) to TRBJ2-7; no clear D. The V and J ends lost 1 base and 3 bases respectively, with 19 bases between them. CDR3 length: 17 residues. The germline V gene encodes CDR1 LGHDT and CDR2 YNNKEL (reference sequence). The CDR3 protein is CASSQGYTLLNIYEQYF. The CDR3 nucleotides read TGTGCCAGCAGCCAAGGGTACACCCTCCTCAACATCTACGAGCAGTACTTC.

The chain joins TRBV4-3 to TRBJ1-6; D perhaps matches TRBD1 (6 bases). The CDR3 sequence is 16 residues long. Germline CDR1 is LGHNA and CDR2 is YSLEER. V was pared by 1 base and J by 6 bases, with 13 bases between. CDR3 sequence: CASSQAQTGFNSPLHF. CDR3 DNA: TGCGCCAGCAGCCAAGCGCAAACAGGGTTTAATTCACCCCTCCACTTT.

This clone was observed a few times. The rearrangement uses TRBV4-1 and TRBJ2-7, with D perhaps matching TRBD1 (5 bases). The CDR3 sequence is 15 residues long. Per the germline V gene, CDR1 is MGHRA and CDR2 is YSYEKL. Trimming removed 1 base from V and 2 bases from J, with 12 bases in between. The CDR3 spells CASSQAETATYEQYF. The CDR3 coding sequence is TGCGCCAGCAGCCAAGCTGAGACAGCGACCTACGAGCAGTACTTC.

The V gene is TRBV3-1 (or the pseudogene TRBV3-2), the J gene TRBJ2-7; D unclear. V was trimmed by 0 bases and J by 2 bases, leaving 20 bases between them. Per germline, CDR1 LGHDT and CDR2 YNNKEL (reference sequence). The CDR3 is 18 amino acids. CDR3 protein: CASSQDEGSYGFPYEQYF. CDR3 nucleotide sequence: TGTGCCAGCAGCCAAGATGAAGGATCGTACGGGTTCCCCTACGAGCAGTACTTC.

The CDR3 bases are TGTGCCAGCAGCCCCCGGACAGGGGGTCGGGTGTACGAGCAGTACTTC. This encodes CASSPRTGGRVYEQYF. V is TRBV3-1 (or the pseudogene TRBV3-2) and J is TRBJ2-7, with 10 bases aligning to TRBD1. CDR1 and CDR2 from the germline V gene are LGHDT and YNNKEL (reference sequence). The CDR3 consists of 16 residues. V shed 4 bases, J shed 4 bases, and the junction held 10 bases outside the gene matches.

The chain has TRBV27 and TRBJ1-1, with TRBD1 identical over 10 bases. There are 18 residues in the CDR3. CDR1 and CDR2 (germline): MNHEY, SMNVEV (reference sequence). With V trimmed by 0 bases and J by 4 bases, 11 bases remained unmatched. The CDR3 nucleotides are TGTGCCAGCAGTTTATCGTTCAGGGACAGGGGTTTTAGCACTGAAGCTTTCTTT. As protein: CASSLSFRDRGFSTEAFF.

This clone was detected a few times. The chain has TRBV5-1 and TRBJ2-1; possible D gene TRBD1, 6 bases. The V gene's germline CDR1 is SGHRS and CDR2 YFSETQ. This CDR3 comprises 13 residues. Trimming pared 4 bases from V and 7 bases from J, leaving 12 bases between. This chain's CDR3 is CASSVERGNEQFF. CDR3 coding DNA: TGCGCCAGCAGCGTCGAAAGGGGGAATGAGCAGTTCTTC.

This clone was seen more than once but under ten times. The V and J genes are TRBV9 and TRBJ2-5; 16 nucleotides agree with TRBD2. This CDR3 comprises 20 residues. The junction had 16 bases not matched to a gene; V was cut back by 3 bases and J by 5 bases. Germline V gene lookup returns CDR1 SGDLS and CDR2 YYNGEE. CDR3 bases: TGTGCCAGCAGCGCGATAACGCCGGGACTAGCGGGAGGGCCGAGGGAGACCCAGTACTTC. This gives the protein CASSAITPGLAGGPRETQYF.

V gene TRBV19 combines with J gene TRBJ2-2; 11 positions agree with TRBD2. J lost 6 bases, V lost 5 bases, and 5 bases had no gene match. CDR1 is LNHDA and CDR2 is SQIVND in the germline V gene (reference sequence). The CDR3 length is 15 residues. In DNA form, the CDR3 reads TGTGCCAGTAGTTTGCTAGCGGGAGGCCCCGGGGAGCTGTTTTTT. Its protein product is CASSLLAGGPGELFF.

The chain has TRBV5-1 and TRBJ1-1, with D possibly being TRBD1 (6 bases). Germline CDR1 SGHRS, CDR2 YFSETQ. The CDR3 runs to 14 residues. V was pared by 5 bases and J by 1 base, with 12 bases between. CDR3 in amino acids: CASSPRGANTEAFF. The DNA for the CDR3 is TGCGCCAGCAGTCCCAGGGGTGCGAACACTGAAGCTTTCTTT.

The chain combines TRBV25-1 with TRBJ2-2, with D possibly TRBD2 on 5 matching bases. Between the trimmed V and J ends, which lost 5 bases and 5 bases, there was a span of 18 bases. The germline V gene has CDR1 MGHDK and CDR2 SYGVNS. The length of the CDR3 is 16 residues. The CDR3 coding sequence is TGTGCCAGCAGTCCTTATCAGCGGCAGGTTACCGGGGAGCTGTTTTTT. This gives the protein CASSPYQRQVTGELFF.

The chain carries TRBV5-1 and TRBJ1-2; D unclear. The germline CDR1 and CDR2 sequences are SGHRS and YFSETQ. Trimming removed 0 bases from V and 3 bases from J, with 12 bases in between. This CDR3 region has 15 residues. CDR3 region: CASSLVPESDYGYTF. Written as DNA, the CDR3 is TGCGCCAGCAGCTTGGTCCCGGAGTCGGACTATGGCTACACCTTC. Full variable domain (missing parts from reference TRBV5-1 and TRBJ1-2): KAGVTQTPRYLIKTRGQQVTLSCSPISGHRSVSWYQQTPGQGLQFLFEYFSETQRNKGNFPGRFSGRQFSNSRSEMNVSTLELGDSALYLCASSLVPESDYGYTFGSGTRLTVV.

The gene calls are TRBV27 and TRBJ2-1; the match to TRBD2 covers 15 bases. The CDR3 runs to 18 residues. Germline loops: CDR1 MNHEY, CDR2 SMNVEV (reference sequence). J lost 0 bases, V lost 3 bases, and 3 bases had no gene match. The CDR3 spells CASSLGTSGRSSYNEQFF. CDR3 nucleotides: TGTGCCAGCAGTTTGGGGACTAGCGGGAGGAGCTCCTACAATGAGCAGTTCTTC.

This chain uses TRBV2 with TRBJ1-4; maybe TRBD1 (5 bases). Germline V gives CDR1 SNHLY, CDR2 FYNNEI. The CDR3 is made up of 14 amino acids. V shed 2 bases and J shed 7 bases, with 11 bases lying between them. CDR3 sequence (DNA): TGTGCCAGCAGTGAACCCGGGGGAGGTGAAAAACTGTTTTTT. Protein: CASSEPGGGEKLFF.